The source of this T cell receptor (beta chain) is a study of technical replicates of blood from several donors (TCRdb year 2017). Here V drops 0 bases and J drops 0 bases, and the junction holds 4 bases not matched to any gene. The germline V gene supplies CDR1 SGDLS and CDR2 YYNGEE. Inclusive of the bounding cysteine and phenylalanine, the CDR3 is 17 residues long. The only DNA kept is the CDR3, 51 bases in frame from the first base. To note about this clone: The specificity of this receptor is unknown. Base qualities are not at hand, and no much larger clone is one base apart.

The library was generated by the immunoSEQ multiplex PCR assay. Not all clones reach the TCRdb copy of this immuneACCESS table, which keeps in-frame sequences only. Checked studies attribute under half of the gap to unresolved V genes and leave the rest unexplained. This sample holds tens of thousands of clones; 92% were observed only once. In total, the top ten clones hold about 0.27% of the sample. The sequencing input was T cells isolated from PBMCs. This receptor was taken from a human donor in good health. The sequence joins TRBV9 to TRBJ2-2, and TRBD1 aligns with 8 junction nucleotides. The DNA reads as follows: TGTGCCAGCAGCGTAGTTCTACAGGGGGCGAACACCGGGGAGCTGTTTTTT. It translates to CASSVVLQGANTGELFF.